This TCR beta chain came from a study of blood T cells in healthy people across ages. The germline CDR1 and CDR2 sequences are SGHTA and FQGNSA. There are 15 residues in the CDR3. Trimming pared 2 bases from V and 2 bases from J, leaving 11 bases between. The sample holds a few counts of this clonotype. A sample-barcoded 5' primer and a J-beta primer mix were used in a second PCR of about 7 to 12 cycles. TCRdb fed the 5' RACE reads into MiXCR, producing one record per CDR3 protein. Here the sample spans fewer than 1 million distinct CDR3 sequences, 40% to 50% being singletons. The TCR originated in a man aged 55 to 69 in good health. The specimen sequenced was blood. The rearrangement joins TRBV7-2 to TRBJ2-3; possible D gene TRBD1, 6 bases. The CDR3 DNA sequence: TGTGCCAGCAGCTTATCGCAGGGGTACACAGATACGCAGTATTTT. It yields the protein CASSLSQGYTDTQYF. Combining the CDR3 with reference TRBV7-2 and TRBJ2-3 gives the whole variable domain GAGVSQSPSNKVTEKGKDVELRCDPISGHTALYWYRQSLGQGLEFLIYFQGNSAPDKSGLPSDRFSAERTGGSVSTLTIQRTQQEDSAVYLCASSLSQGYTDTQYFGPGTRLTVL.